This passage covers 22 T cell receptor beta chains from one sample sequenced in a study of T cell clonality in common variable immunodeficiency. Findings and limits, study-wide: Reportedly, TCR beta sequences from common variable immunodeficiency showed fewer deletions and N-nucleotide insertions.

Data came from immunoSEQ multiplex PCR; TCRdb stores just in-frame clones and leaves some out. The sample includes about 23,000 clones, none of them occurring once. These receptors have no identified antigens. Sequenced: peripheral blood mononuclear cells. The receptors here all came from a human donor with common variable immunodeficiency.

This clone occurred many times. The CDR3 end is not reached by the read, which stops 3 residues before it; the germline J gene fills it in. This sequence joins TRBV7-9 and TRBJ2-7, with D maybe TRBD1 (6 bases). V lost 6 bases and J lost 5, with 14 bases in between. This CDR3 is built from 13 residues. CDR1 and CDR2 (germline): SEHNR, FQNEAQ (reference sequence). The CDR3 region is CASRNMDSHEQYF. CDR3 bases read: TGTGCCAGCAGGAACATGGACAGTCACGAG.

This clone was counted many times. The CDR3 goes on 3 residues after the read ends, and that part is filled in from the germline J gene. This chain uses TRBV28 with TRBJ1-2; 7 nucleotides agree with TRBD1. The CDR3 sequence is 13 residues long. Germline-derived CDR1 and CDR2 are MDHEN and SYDVKM. V lost 6 bases to trimming and J lost 5 bases; unmatched junction nucleotides: 6. Incomplete CDR3 DNA: TGTGCCAGCAGCTTGGGACAGAGATATGGC. Translation: CASSLGQRYG. The whole CDR3 protein reads CASSLGQRYGYTF.

A few counts support this clone. From the germline J gene comes the end of the CDR3, since the read stops 3 residues before it. The rearrangement links TRBV19 to TRBJ2-7; 9 nucleotides agree with TRBD2. Unmatched junction bases numbered 3, after V lost 4 bases and J lost 5 bases. In germline, CDR1 is LNHDA, CDR2 SQIVND (reference sequence). The CDR3 has 13 residues. The DNA read from the CDR3 is TGTGCCAGTAGTAGCGGGAGGGAGGACGAG. This sequence encodes CASSSGREDE. The whole CDR3 protein reads CASSSGREDEQYF.

Regarding this clone: The CDR3 extends 3 residues past the end of the read, so its final part is completed from the germline J gene. The chain has TRBV30 and TRBJ1-2; D perhaps matches TRBD1 (6 bases). Trimming removed 0 bases from V and 2 bases from J, with 10 bases in between. This CDR3 spans 14 amino acids. From germline, CDR1 is GTSNPN and CDR2 SVGIG (reference sequence). CDR3 loop: CAWSVGGPNYGYTF. CDR3 bases read: TGTGCCTGGAGTGTGGGGGGGCCCAACTATGGC.

This clone was counted ten times or more. The read is 3 residues too short to cover the CDR3 end, so that end is filled in from the germline J gene. The chain combines TRBV7-2 with TRBJ2-5, with unresolved D. Between the trimmed V and J ends, which lost 4 bases and 5 bases, there was a span of 17 bases. Germline loops: CDR1 SGHTA, CDR2 FQGNSA. This CDR3 has 15 residues. The CDR3 loop reads CASSSDSGSGETQYF. CDR3 DNA, as far as it was read: TGTGCCAGCAGCTCGGATTCCGGGTCCGGGGAGACC.

The table lists this clone with many counts. The CDR3 end falls 3 residues outside the read, so it is completed with the germline J gene. J is TRBJ2-2 and V is TRBV30; the D gene is possibly TRBD2 (5 bases). Per the germline V gene, CDR1 is GTSNPN and CDR2 is SVGIG (reference sequence). With 8 bases removed from V and 1 base from J, the gap between germline ends came to 11 bases. This CDR3 is 13 amino acids long. The sequenced CDR3 bases are TGTGCCCACCAGAGGGTGAACACCGGGGAG. It translates to CAHQRVNTGE. The CDR3 in full is CAHQRVNTGELFF.

To note about this clone: The DNA ends 3 residues before the CDR3 does, and the rest of the CDR3 is filled in from the germline J gene. This chain links TRBV20-1 with TRBJ2-5; possible D gene TRBD1, 7 bases. V dropped 4 bases and J dropped 5 bases, with 11 bases sitting between them. The CDR3 has 12 residues. Per the germline V gene, CDR1 is DFQATT and CDR2 is SNEGSKA (reference sequence). The CDR3 loop reads CSAKTGRETQYF. The part of the CDR3 DNA that was read is TGCAGTGCTAAGACAGGGAGGGAGACC.

Concerning this clone itself: The CDR3 end falls 3 residues outside the read, so it is completed with the germline J gene. This rearrangement joins TRBV19 to TRBJ2-1; tentatively, D is TRBD1 (6 bases). This CDR3 is 13 amino acids long. Per germline, CDR1 LNHDA and CDR2 SQIVND (reference sequence). The V gene lost 3 bases and the J gene lost 6 bases, with 9 bases spanning the gap. The CDR3 loop reads CASSIGGFNEQFF. The sequenced part of the CDR3 DNA is TGTGCCAGTAGTATTGGGGGCTTCAATGAG.

The sample holds many counts of this clone. The CDR3 end is not reached by the read, which stops 3 residues before it; the germline J gene fills it in. V and J are TRBV2 and TRBJ2-1; 7 bases map to TRBD2. Germline V CDR1 and CDR2: SNHLY, FYNNEI. The CDR3 extends over 15 amino acids. With V trimmed by 7 bases and J by 4 bases, 10 bases remained unmatched. The CDR3 sequence: CASTPGRGGYNEQFF. CDR3 bases read: TGTGCCAGCACCCCGGGGCGGGGAGGGTACAATGAG.

The table lists this clone with many counts. The CDR3 extends 3 residues past the end of the read, so its final part is completed from the germline J gene. V gene TRBV20-1 combines with J gene TRBJ1-5, with D perhaps TRBD1 (5 bases). Germline loops: CDR1 DFQATT, CDR2 SNEGSKA (reference sequence). The CDR3 has 13 amino acids. Trimming left V 6 bases short and J 8 bases short, with 17 bases between. The sequenced CDR3 bases are TGCAGTGCGGAGGACATCCCCCGCAAGCCC. It translates to CSAEDIPRKP. The whole CDR3 sequence reads CSAEDIPRKPQHF.

The table lists this clone with many counts. The CDR3 end is not reached by the read, which stops 3 residues before it; the germline J gene fills it in. The chain combines TRBV18 with TRBJ2-2; D is uncertain. CDR3 length: 16 amino acids. Germline CDR1 KGHSH, CDR2 LQKENI. V lost 3 bases, J lost 3 bases, and 14 bases lay in between. The CDR3 sequence: CASSPYSPQDTGELFF. The sequenced CDR3 bases are TGTGCCAGCTCACCTTATTCCCCCCAGGACACCGGGGAG.

This clone was counted between two and nine times. The read terminates 3 residues before the CDR3 end, so the remaining end is supplied by the germline J gene. V is TRBV18 and J is TRBJ1-6; tentative D call: TRBD1 (5 bases). Trimming removed 1 base from V and 4 bases from J, with 11 bases in between. Germline CDR1 is KGHSH and CDR2 is LQKENI. This CDR3 is 16 amino acids long. The CDR3 is CASSPLGQAYNSPLHF. The sequenced CDR3 bases are TGTGCCAGCTCACCACTTGGACAAGCTTATAATTCACCC.

This clone came up a few times. The DNA ends 3 residues before the CDR3 does, and the rest of the CDR3 is filled in from the germline J gene. V gene TRBV11-3 combines with J gene TRBJ2-3, with D possibly TRBD2 on 6 matching bases. There are 14 residues in the CDR3. The V gene lost 5 bases and the J gene lost 2 bases, with 11 bases spanning the gap. CDR1 and CDR2 (germline): SGHNT, YENEEA. CDR3 sequence: CASSLGTFTDTQYF. The DNA read from the CDR3 is TGTGCCAGCAGCCTCGGGACTTTCACAGATACG.

The table lists this clone with a few counts. The CDR3 extends 3 residues past the end of the read, so its final part is completed from the germline J gene. The V call is TRBV2, the J call TRBJ1-2; 7 bases are a match to TRBD1. The V segment lost 7 bases and the J segment 4 bases; nucleotides outside the gene matches: 9. Germline CDR1 is SNHLY and CDR2 is FYNNEI. The CDR3 spans 14 residues. The CDR3 sequence is CASTGQVGAYGYTF. The part of the CDR3 DNA that was read is TGTGCCAGCACCGGACAGGTGGGGGCCTATGGC.

Only a few counts were recorded for this clone. The read stops 3 residues short of the end of the CDR3; the missing end is completed from the germline J gene. The chain links TRBV30 to TRBJ1-5; 7 bases are shared with TRBD1. The V and J ends lost 3 bases and 3 bases, in that order; junction bases with no gene match: 5. The germline V gene encodes CDR1 GTSNPN and CDR2 SVGIG (reference sequence). The CDR3 is made up of 14 amino acids. The CDR3 here is CAWSPTGLNQPQHF. CDR3 DNA, as far as it was read: TGTGCCTGGAGCCCGACAGGGCTCAATCAGCCC.

This chain's CDR3 is CASSLDDGLENTIYF. CDR3 bases read: TGTGCCAGCAGCTTAGACGATGGCCTAGAGAACACC. J is TRBJ1-3 and V is TRBV7-8; D not resolved. The read is 3 residues too short to cover the CDR3 end, so that end is filled in from the germline J gene. The CDR3 loop spans 15 amino acids. CDR1 and CDR2 from the germline V gene are SGHVS and FQNEAQ. Trimming left V 1 base short and J 7 bases short, with 14 bases between.

At least ten counts were recorded for this clone. The CDR3 end falls 3 residues outside the read, so it is completed with the germline J gene. The V call is TRBV2, the J call TRBJ2-5; 7 bases fit TRBD2. Looked up from germline, CDR1 is SNHLY and CDR2 is FYNNEI. Trimming cost V 5 bases and J 4 bases; bases outside gene matches: 4. The CDR3 is made up of 13 amino acids. The DNA read from the CDR3 is TGTGCCAGCAGTTGGACTAGAGCAGAGACC. Translating it yields CASSWTRAET. The entire CDR3 reads CASSWTRAETQYF.

This clone was recorded at least ten times. Partial CDR3 DNA: TGCGCCAGCAGCTTGCCTCAGGGGATCACAGATACG. Residues: CASSLPQGITDT. The full CDR3 sequence reads CASSLPQGITDTQYF. The chain is built from TRBV5-1 and TRBJ2-3; perhaps TRBD1 as D (6 bases). Read sequence stops 3 residues before the CDR3 end, and the germline J gene provides the missing end. Germline V gene sequence: CDR1 SGHRS, CDR2 YFSETQ. Trimming cost V 1 base and J 2 bases, with 11 bases left between them. The CDR3 has 15 amino acids.

This clone has at least ten counts. Coverage ceases 3 residues before the CDR3 finishes, and the germline J gene fills in the end. The chain carries TRBV18 and TRBJ1-2; D is possibly TRBD1 (5 bases). CDR3 length: 15 residues. Trimming took 2 bases from V and 4 from J, leaving 14 bases between them. Germline V gene data show CDR1 as KGHSH and CDR2 as LQKENI. The CDR3: CASSPMDTESYGYTF. The DNA read from the CDR3 is TGTGCCAGCTCACCAATGGACACGGAGTCCTATGGC.

Note on this clone: The read ends 3 residues shy of where the CDR3 ends; the end is completed using the germline J gene. The chain has TRBV7-8 and TRBJ2-3, with D possibly matching TRBD2 (6 bases). The V end lost 6 bases, the J end lost 4 bases, and 23 bases lay between the germline ends. The CDR3 consists of 17 residues. CDR1 SGHVS and CDR2 FQNEAQ come from the germline V gene. This CDR3 is CASSINRGMSEADTQYF. Incomplete CDR3 DNA: TGTGCCAGCAGTATAAACCGGGGGATGAGTGAGGCAGATACG.

Comment on this clone: The sequenced fragment ends 3 residues before the CDR3 boundary, so the rest is inferred from the germline J gene. Different DNA sequences within this sample yield the same CDR3. J is TRBJ2-7 and V is TRBV11-2; 8 bases are shared with TRBD1. Trimming at V came to 3 bases and at J to 0 bases, leaving 1 base not matched to a gene. This CDR3 has 14 residues. Germline V gives CDR1 SGHAT, CDR2 FQNNGV. CDR3 DNA, as far as it was read: TGTGCCAGCAGCTTCGGACAGGGCTCCTACGAG. This codes for CASSFGQGSYE. In full, the CDR3 is CASSFGQGSYEQYF.

The sample holds a few counts of this clone. The read terminates 3 residues ahead of where the CDR3 ends, so the germline J gene completes it. This chain connects TRBV5-4 to TRBJ2-7; D is perhaps TRBD1 (5 bases). This CDR3 has 13 amino acids. Trimming removed 4 bases from V and 0 bases from J, with 8 bases in between. Germline V gives CDR1 SGHNT, CDR2 YYREEE (reference sequence). The DNA read from the CDR3 is TGTGCCAGCAGCATAGGGGACTCCTACGAG. It encodes CASSIGDSYE. The whole CDR3 sequence reads CASSIGDSYEQYF. The full variable domain, in which reference TRBV5-4 and TRBJ2-7 provide the parts outside the CDR3, is ETGVTQSPTHLIKTRGQQVTLRCSSQSGHNTVSWYQQALGQGPQFIFQYYREEENGRGNFPPRFSGLQFPNYSSELNVNALELDDSALYLCASSIGDSYEQYFGPGTRLTVT.